This TCR beta chain was sequenced in a study of T cells in Graves' hyperthyroidism and ophthalmopathy. RNA transcripts yielded amplified TCR beta CDR3 regions. TCR CDR3 underwent first-round RT-PCR with the HTBI primer set. TCRdb analysed the multiplex PCR reads with MiXCR anew, one entry per CDR3 protein. This table holds a few hundred thousand distinct CDR3 sequences, about 16% found once. Study findings and constraints: Separation of ophthalmopathy from stable hyperthyroidism was achieved by a 13 V-J model. Among thyroid clonotypes expanded above 0.001, most also appeared in blood.

Used for diagnoses were clinical symptoms, serum thyroxine and TRAb, thyroid ultrasound and orbital computed tomography. This CDR3 is 16 amino acids long. In germline, CDR1 is SEHNR, CDR2 FQNEAQ (reference sequence). V lost 5 bases, J lost 6 bases, and 19 bases lay in between. In the case of this clonotype: As yet, its antigen is unknown.

The sequence was obtained from a middle-aged woman with Graves' ophthalmopathy. The V gene is TRBV7-9, the J gene TRBJ2-2; tentative D call: TRBD1 (7 bases). The source material was blood. The DNA for the CDR3 is TGTGCCAGCAGCCCGCGGGACAGTTCGTATGCCGGGGAGCTGTTTTTT. Residues: CASSPRDSSYAGELFF.